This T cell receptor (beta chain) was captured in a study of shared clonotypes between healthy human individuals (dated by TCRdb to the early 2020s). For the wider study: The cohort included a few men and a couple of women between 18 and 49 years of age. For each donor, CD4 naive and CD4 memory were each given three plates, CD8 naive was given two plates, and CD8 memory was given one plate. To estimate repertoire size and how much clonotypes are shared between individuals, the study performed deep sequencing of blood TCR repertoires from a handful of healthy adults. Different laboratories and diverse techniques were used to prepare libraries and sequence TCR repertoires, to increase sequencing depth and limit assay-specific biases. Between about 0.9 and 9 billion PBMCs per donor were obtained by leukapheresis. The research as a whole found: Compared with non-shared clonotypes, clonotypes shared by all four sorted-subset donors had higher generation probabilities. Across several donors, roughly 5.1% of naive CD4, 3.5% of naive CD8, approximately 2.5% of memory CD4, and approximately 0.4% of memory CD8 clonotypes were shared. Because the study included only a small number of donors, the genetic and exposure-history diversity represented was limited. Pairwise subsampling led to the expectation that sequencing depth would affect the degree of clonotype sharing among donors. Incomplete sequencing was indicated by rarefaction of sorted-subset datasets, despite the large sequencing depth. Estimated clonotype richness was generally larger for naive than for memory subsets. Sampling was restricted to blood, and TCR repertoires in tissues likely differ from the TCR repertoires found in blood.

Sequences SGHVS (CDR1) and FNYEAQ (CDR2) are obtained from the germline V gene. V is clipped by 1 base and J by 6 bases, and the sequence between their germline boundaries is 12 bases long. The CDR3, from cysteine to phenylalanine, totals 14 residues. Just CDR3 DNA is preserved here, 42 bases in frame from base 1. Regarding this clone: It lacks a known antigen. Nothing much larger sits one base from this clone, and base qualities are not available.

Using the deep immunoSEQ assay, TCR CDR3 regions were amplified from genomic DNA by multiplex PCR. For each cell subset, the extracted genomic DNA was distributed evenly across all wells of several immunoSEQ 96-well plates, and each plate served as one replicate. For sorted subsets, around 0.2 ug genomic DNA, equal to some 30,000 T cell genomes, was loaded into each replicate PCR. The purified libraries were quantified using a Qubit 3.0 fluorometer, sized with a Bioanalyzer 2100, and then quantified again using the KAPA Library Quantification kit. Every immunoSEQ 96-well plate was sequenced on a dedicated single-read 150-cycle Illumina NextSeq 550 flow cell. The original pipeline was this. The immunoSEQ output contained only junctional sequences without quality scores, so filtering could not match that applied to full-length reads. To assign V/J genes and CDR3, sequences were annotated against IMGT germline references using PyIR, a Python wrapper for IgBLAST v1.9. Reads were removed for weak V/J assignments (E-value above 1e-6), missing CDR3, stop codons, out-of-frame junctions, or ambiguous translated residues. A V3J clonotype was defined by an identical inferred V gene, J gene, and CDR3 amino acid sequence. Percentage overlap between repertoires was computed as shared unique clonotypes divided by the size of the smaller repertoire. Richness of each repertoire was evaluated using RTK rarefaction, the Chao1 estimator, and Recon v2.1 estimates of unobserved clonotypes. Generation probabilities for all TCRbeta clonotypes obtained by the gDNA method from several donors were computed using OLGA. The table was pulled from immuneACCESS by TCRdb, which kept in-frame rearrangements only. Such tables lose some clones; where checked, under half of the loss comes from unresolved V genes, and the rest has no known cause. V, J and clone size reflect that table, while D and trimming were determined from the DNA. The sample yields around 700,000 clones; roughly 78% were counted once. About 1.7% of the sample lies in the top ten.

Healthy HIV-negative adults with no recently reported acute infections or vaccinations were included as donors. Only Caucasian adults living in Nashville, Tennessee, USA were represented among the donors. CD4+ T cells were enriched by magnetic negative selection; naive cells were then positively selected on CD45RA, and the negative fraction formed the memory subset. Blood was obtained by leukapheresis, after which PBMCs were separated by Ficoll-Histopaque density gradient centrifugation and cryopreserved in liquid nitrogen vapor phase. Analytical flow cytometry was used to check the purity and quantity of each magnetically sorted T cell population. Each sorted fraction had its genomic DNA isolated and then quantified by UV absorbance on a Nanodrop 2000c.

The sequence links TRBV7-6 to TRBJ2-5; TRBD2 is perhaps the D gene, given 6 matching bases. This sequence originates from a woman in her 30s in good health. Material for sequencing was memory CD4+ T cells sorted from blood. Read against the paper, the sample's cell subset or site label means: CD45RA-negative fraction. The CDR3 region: CASSLGDWGQTQYF. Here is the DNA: TGTGCCAGCAGCTTAGGGGACTGGGGACAGACCCAGTACTTC. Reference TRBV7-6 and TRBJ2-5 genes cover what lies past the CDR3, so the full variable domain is GAGVSQSPRYKVTKRGQDVALRCDPISGHVSLYWYRQALGQGPEFLTYFNYEAQQDKSGLPNDRFSAERPEGSISTLTIQRTEQRDSAMYRCASSLGDWGQTQYFGPGTRLLVL.